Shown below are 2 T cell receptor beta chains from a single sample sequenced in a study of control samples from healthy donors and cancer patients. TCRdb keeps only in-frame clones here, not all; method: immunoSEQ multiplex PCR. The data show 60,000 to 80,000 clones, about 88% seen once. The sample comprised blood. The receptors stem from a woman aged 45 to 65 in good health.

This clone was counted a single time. CDR3 residues: CASSLGQGRYGYTF. The CDR3 DNA follows: TGTGCCAGCAGCTTAGGACAGGGGCGGTATGGCTACACCTTC. The chain links TRBV5-4 to TRBJ1-2; 9 bases map to TRBD1. Germline CDR1 SGHNT, CDR2 YYREEE (reference sequence). This CDR3 has 14 amino acids. V shed 2 bases, J shed 5 bases, and the junction held 4 bases outside the gene matches.

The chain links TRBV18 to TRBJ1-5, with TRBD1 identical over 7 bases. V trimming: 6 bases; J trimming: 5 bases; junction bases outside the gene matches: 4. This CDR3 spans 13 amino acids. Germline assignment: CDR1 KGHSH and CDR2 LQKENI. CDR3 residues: CASSDRVDQPQHF. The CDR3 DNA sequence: TGTGCCAGCTCCGACAGGGTGGATCAGCCCCAGCATTTT.